Listed here are 20 T cell receptor beta chains from one sample, sequenced in a study of T cells in women clearing cervical HPV infection. Produced via immunoSEQ multiplex PCR; TCRdb's table is partial and in-frame only. The table lists roughly 35,000 clones. Material: blood buffy coat. The receptor source for this set is a woman between 18 and 70 years old with a cervical HPV16 infection that either progressed to CIN3+ or cleared (not recorded which).

For this clone: The read finishes 3 residues shy of the CDR3 end, and the germline J gene is used to complete it. V usage is TRBV20-1 and J usage is TRBJ2-3, with D possibly TRBD1 on 6 matching bases. Looked up from germline, CDR1 is DFQATT and CDR2 is SNEGSKA (reference sequence). This CDR3 region has 16 residues. With 6 bases removed from V and 3 bases from J, the gap between germline ends came to 22 bases. The DNA read from the CDR3 is TGCAGTGCGCTCAGTTTAGGCAGGGGATGGACAGATACG. This sequence encodes CSALSLGRGWTDT. The entire CDR3 is CSALSLGRGWTDTQYF.

On this clone: The read falls 3 residues short of the CDR3 end, and the missing part is taken from the germline J gene. This chain links TRBV5-5 with TRBJ2-3; a possible D gene is TRBD1 (5 bases). The CDR3 runs to 14 residues. The germline V gene encodes CDR1 SGHKS and CDR2 YYEKEE (reference sequence). CDR3: CASSTGPLAETQYF. The part of the CDR3 DNA that was read is TGTGCCAGCTCTACAGGACCGCTGGCGGAGACG.

For this clone: The read falls 3 residues short of the CDR3 end, and the missing part is taken from the germline J gene. This sequence joins TRBV29-1 and TRBJ2-5; D gene uncertain. CDR3 length: 10 residues. Germline CDR1 reads SQVTM; CDR2 reads ANQGSEA. The ends were cut back, 6 bases at V and 2 bases at J, with 4 bases in the middle. The sequenced part of the CDR3 DNA is TGCAGCGTACAGCAAGAGACC. This gives the protein CSVQQET. In full, the CDR3 is CSVQQETQYF.

A word on this clone: The read comes to an end 3 residues before the CDR3 does, leaving the germline J gene to fill in the end. The V and J genes are TRBV11-2 and TRBJ2-7; D might be TRBD1 (5 bases). This CDR3 is 13 amino acids long. In germline, CDR1 is SGHAT, CDR2 FQNNGV. The V end was cut by 3 bases, the J end by 3 bases, with 9 bases between. The sequenced CDR3 bases are TGTGCCAGCAGCTTGAGCGACAGCTACGAG. Protein: CASSLSDSYE. The CDR3 reads in full as CASSLSDSYEQYF.

Worth noting for this clone: The CDR3 extends 3 residues past the end of the read, so its final part is completed from the germline J gene. This chain connects TRBV5-5 to TRBJ2-2; D remains ambiguous. CDR1 is SGHKS, CDR2 YYEKEE, per germline (reference sequence). Trimming took off 4 bases at V and 2 bases at J, with 9 bases between the two ends. The CDR3 loop spans 14 amino acids. CDR3 protein: CASSQQINTGELFF. The sequenced part of the CDR3 DNA is TGTGCCAGCAGCCAACAGATTAACACCGGGGAG.

As regards this clone: The read gets to within 3 residues of the CDR3 end, and the germline J gene fills in the rest. The chain links TRBV20-1 to TRBJ1-5; D might be TRBD1 (6 bases). CDR1 DFQATT and CDR2 SNEGSKA come from the germline V gene (reference sequence). The CDR3 length is 13 residues. The germline V and J ends were trimmed by 5 bases and 7 bases, with 15 bases remaining between them. The CDR3 spells CSAQDSIRQPQHF. The covered CDR3 bases are TGCAGTGCTCAGGACAGTATAAGGCAGCCC.

Concerning this clone itself: The CDR3 end lies 3 residues beyond the end of the read and is filled in from the germline J gene. The J gene is TRBJ2-3, the V gene TRBV19; a weak D match, TRBD2 (5 bases). Germline-derived CDR1 and CDR2 are LNHDA and SQIVND (reference sequence). The CDR3 contains 15 residues. V was shortened by 7 bases and J by 6 bases, with 20 bases between the two germline ends. CDR3 sequence: CASTPSGYRFDTQYF. CDR3 DNA, as far as it was read: TGTGCCAGTACTCCGAGCGGCTACCGCTTCGATACG.

Points on this clone: Coverage ceases 3 residues before the CDR3 finishes, and the germline J gene fills in the end. The chain recombines TRBV18 with TRBJ1-4; D is perhaps TRBD1 (5 bases). Germline V lookup: CDR1 KGHSH, CDR2 LQKENI. With 3 bases removed from V and 3 bases from J, the gap between germline ends came to 14 bases. The CDR3 totals 16 residues. CDR3 DNA (partial): TGTGCCAGCTCACCGGGGGACTCGACGGCTAATGAAAAA. Its protein is CASSPGDSTANEK. The whole CDR3 reads CASSPGDSTANEKLFF.

About this clone: The read ends 3 residues early relative to the CDR3; the germline J gene fills the gap. This sequence joins TRBV19 and TRBJ2-2, with TRBD1 as a possible D gene (5 bases). V shed 7 bases and J shed 7 bases, with 10 bases lying between them. The germline V gene encodes CDR1 LNHDA and CDR2 SQIVND (reference sequence). This CDR3 contains 12 residues. Partial CDR3 DNA: TGTGCCAGTAAGGGGCAGGGCGGGGAG. Translating it yields CASKGQGGE. The complete CDR3 reads CASKGQGGELFF.

Turning to this clone: The sequenced fragment ends 3 residues before the CDR3 boundary, so the rest is inferred from the germline J gene. J is TRBJ2-5 and V is TRBV23-1, with a tentative D call TRBD1 (5 bases). TRBV23-1 is an ORF; its function is uncertain. The CDR3 totals 17 residues. Trimming took 6 bases from V and 0 from J, leaving 20 bases between them. CDR3 DNA, as far as it was read: TGCGCCAGCAGCCTAACGGGCAGGGAAAAGGACCAAGAGACC. Its protein product is CASSLTGREKDQET. The complete CDR3 reads CASSLTGREKDQETQYF.

With respect to this clone: The CDR3 end lies 3 residues beyond the end of the read and is filled in from the germline J gene. V gene TRBV7-2 combines with J gene TRBJ2-1; 7 bases agree with TRBD2. The V segment lost 1 base and the J segment 7 bases; nucleotides outside the gene matches: 4. Germline V gene sequence: CDR1 SGHTA, CDR2 FQGNSA. This CDR3 is built from 14 residues. CDR3 sequence reads: CASSLGLAGNEQFF. The DNA read from the CDR3 is TGTGCCAGCAGCTTAGGACTAGCAGGGAATGAG.

Turning to this clone: The read falls 3 residues short of the CDR3 end, and the missing part is taken from the germline J gene. This chain joins TRBV7-2 and TRBJ2-1, with 10 bases that match TRBD2. The CDR3 has 15 amino acids. Germline loops: CDR1 SGHTA, CDR2 FQGNSA. V shed 4 bases and J 6 bases; nucleotides not matched to a gene: 6. The CDR3 sequence: CASSSSGRGGNEQFF. The sequenced part of the CDR3 DNA is TGTGCCAGCAGCTCAAGCGGGAGGGGAGGCAATGAG.

The CDR3 spells CASSESGDRGRTGELFF. The DNA read from the CDR3 is TGTGCCAGCAGTGAATCCGGGGACAGGGGGCGTACCGGGGAG. This rearrangement joins TRBV6-1 to TRBJ2-2; 12 bases align to TRBD1. The sequenced fragment ends 3 residues before the CDR3 boundary, so the rest is inferred from the germline J gene. Trimming took 2 bases from V and 5 from J; bases not matched to a gene: 6. This CDR3 is 17 amino acids long. CDR1 and CDR2 from the germline V gene are MNHNS and SASEGT.

Details on this clone: The DNA ends 3 residues before the CDR3 does, and the rest of the CDR3 is filled in from the germline J gene. This chain uses TRBV7-2 with TRBJ2-2; D remains ambiguous. CDR3 length: 13 residues. The germline V gene has CDR1 SGHTA and CDR2 FQGNSA. The CDR3: CASSLYTDSPLFF. The part of the CDR3 DNA that was read is TGTGCCAGCAGCTTATACACCGATTCACCG.

With regard to this clone: The DNA ends 3 residues before the CDR3 does, and the rest of the CDR3 is filled in from the germline J gene. J is TRBJ2-2 and V is TRBV2, with 8 bases that match TRBD2. The germline V gene encodes CDR1 SNHLY and CDR2 FYNNEI. The V and J ends lost 8 bases and 6 bases, in that order; junction bases with no gene match: 8. The CDR3 runs to 14 residues. The CDR3 DNA, read in part, is TGTGCCAGCGTCTCCGGGGGGGCCGCCGGGGAG. Its translation: CASVSGGAAGE. The whole CDR3 sequence reads CASVSGGAAGELFF.

The CDR3 region is CSARDRTLLYNSPLHF. The CDR3 bases that were read are TGCAGTGCTAGAGATAGGACACTACTCTATAATTCACCC. V is TRBV20-1 and J is TRBJ1-6, with D maybe TRBD1 (5 bases). The read terminates 3 residues ahead of where the CDR3 ends, so the germline J gene completes it. V was trimmed by 0 bases and J by 3 bases, leaving 12 bases between them. The CDR3 covers 16 residues. Germline lookup yields CDR1 DFQATT and CDR2 SNEGSKA (reference sequence).

About this clone: The CDR3 end lies 3 residues beyond the end of the read and is filled in from the germline J gene. The chain recombines TRBV2 with TRBJ2-2, with 7 bases that match TRBD1. The CDR3 totals 17 residues. The V gene's germline CDR1 is SNHLY and CDR2 FYNNEI. CDR3 DNA, as far as it was read: TGTGCCAGCAATAGGGGGCGGAATCTGGTAACTAATGAAAAG. It specifies CASNRGRNLVTNEK. The full-length CDR3 reads as CASNRGRNLVTNEKLFF. The full variable domain, in which reference TRBV2 and TRBJ2-2 provide the parts outside the CDR3, is EPEVTQTPSHQVTQMGQEVILRCVPISNHLYFYWYRQILGQKVEFLVSFYNNEISEKSEIFDDQFSVERPDGSNFTLKIRSTKLEDSAMYFCASNRGRNLVTNEKLFFGEGSRLTVL.

A note on this clone: The read terminates 3 residues ahead of where the CDR3 ends, so the germline J gene completes it. The chain links TRBV9 to TRBJ2-5; TRBD1 might be the D (7 bases). The CDR3 covers 16 residues. The germline V and J ends were trimmed by 0 bases and 2 bases, with 14 bases remaining between them. Germline lookup yields CDR1 SGDLS and CDR2 YYNGEE. The sequenced CDR3 bases are TGTGCCAGCAGCGTAGCAGGGGGGACTCTGCAAGAGACC. It codes for CASSVAGGTLQET. The CDR3 in full is CASSVAGGTLQETQYF.

As regards this clone: Read data end 3 residues before the CDR3 end; the end is taken from the germline J gene. The chain links TRBV24-1 to TRBJ2-5, with D possibly being TRBD1 (5 bases). Per germline, CDR1 KGHDR and CDR2 SFDVKD. V lost 1 base and J 3 bases, leaving 20 bases between the germline ends. The CDR3 covers 18 residues. CDR3 in amino acids: CATSDFHGSQVKEETQYF. Incomplete CDR3 DNA: TGTGCCACCAGTGATTTCCATGGGTCACAGGTGAAAGAAGAGACC.

With respect to this clone: The CDR3 is cut off 3 residues early in the read; its end comes from the germline J gene. This chain joins TRBV7-2 and TRBJ2-2, with TRBD1 matching 8 bases. This CDR3 contains 15 residues. CDR1 is SGHTA, CDR2 FQGNSA, per germline. The sequenced CDR3 bases are TGTGCCAGCAGCTCTGGGGAGACAGGGGCCGAAAAG. It specifies CASSSGETGAEK. The complete CDR3 reads CASSSGETGAEKLFF.